The entry below describes one TCR beta chain. What it binds is unknown. The sample is drawn from a study of long-term antiretroviral therapy in people with HIV. On the study more broadly: It was about a decade before the 2015 immediate-ART recommendation that the earliest samples were taken. Notes on the study in general: Investigators report no available data on ART adherence, viral resistance or therapy changes.

At minimum, one pre-ART and two post-ART PBMC samples were obtained from each donor. The immunoSEQ assay was v3.0, run at survey level. The data were produced by immunoSEQ multiplex PCR, yet TCRdb's version contains in-frame clones alone and is incomplete. The sample has 18,000 or so clones, approximately 78% seen once. CDR1 is SNHLY and CDR2 is FYNNEI in the germline V gene. The CDR3 is 17 residues long. Losses at the gene ends were 5 bases for V and 4 bases for J; bases not matched to a gene: 8. The chain recombines TRBV2 with TRBJ1-6; 10 nucleotides line up with TRBD1. This clonotype was sampled from a woman in her thirties or forties with HIV. This specimen consisted of unsorted PBMCs, obtained at the start of antiretroviral therapy, before treatment. In nucleotides, the CDR3 is TGTGCCAGCAGTCTAGACAGGGGGCGCGGGTATAATTCACCCCTCCACTTT. Translated: CASSLDRGRGYNSPLHF.